Listed here are 5 T cell receptor beta chains from one sample, sequenced in a study of T cell changes during pregnancy in multiple sclerosis (dated by TCRdb to the late 2010s). Libraries were prepared through the immunoSEQ multiplex PCR assay. The table was pulled from immuneACCESS by TCRdb, which kept in-frame rearrangements only. Such tables lose some clones; where checked, under half of the loss comes from unresolved V genes, and the rest has no known cause. The sample has fewer than 65,000 clones on record, 75% to 95% of them singletons. The top ten hold about 0.85% of the sample. This material consisted of peripheral blood, taken before pregnancy. All receptors derive from a female donor with multiple sclerosis, enrolled in a pregnancy study.

The CDR3 spells CASSYGGGLYNEQFF. The CDR3 DNA is TGTGCCAGCAGTTACGGCGGGGGTCTCTACAATGAGCAGTTCTTC. The rearrangement joins TRBV6-5 to TRBJ2-1, with 7 bases that match TRBD2. V shed 2 bases and J 3 bases; nucleotides not matched to a gene: 4. CDR1 is MNHEY, CDR2 SVGAGI, per germline. This CDR3 contains 15 residues.

The CDR3 protein is CASSQPGQLPYGYTF. The DNA of the CDR3 is TGCGCCAGCAGCCAACCCGGACAACTACCCTATGGCTACACCTTC. J is TRBJ1-2 and V is TRBV4-1, with a possible D match to TRBD1 (5 bases). Between the trimmed V and J ends, which lost 2 bases and 4 bases, there was a span of 14 bases. This CDR3 has 15 amino acids. CDR1 is MGHRA and CDR2 is YSYEKL in the germline V gene.

The V and J genes are TRBV9 and TRBJ2-5, with 9 bases aligning to TRBD2. V was pared by 4 bases and J by 0 bases, with 4 bases of the junction left unmatched. The CDR3 has 15 residues. Per germline, CDR1 SGDLS and CDR2 YYNGEE. For the CDR3, the DNA is TGTGCCAGCAGCAGGACTAGCGCGTACCAAGAGACCCAGTACTTC. Translation gives CASSRTSAYQETQYF.

The V and J genes are TRBV19 and TRBJ1-1; TRBD1 agrees at 11 bases. Germline V lookup: CDR1 LNHDA, CDR2 SQIVND (reference sequence). J gave up 4 bases and V 6 bases, and 16 bases lay outside the gene matches. CDR3 length: 18 amino acids. The CDR3 sequence: CASRSPRDRGSSSTEAFF. In DNA form, the CDR3 reads TGTGCCAGTAGAAGTCCTCGGGACAGGGGGTCTAGTAGCACTGAAGCTTTCTTT.

This chain uses TRBV6-5 with TRBJ1-4; D possibly corresponds to TRBD1 (5 bases). V lost 8 bases and J 5 bases, leaving 12 bases between the germline ends. The CDR3 length is 13 residues. Germline CDR1 and CDR2: MNHEY and SVGAGI. The CDR3 DNA sequence: TGTGCCAGCTCTGCCGGGGGAAATGAAAAACTGTTTTTT. Translated: CASSAGGNEKLFF.